The 21 T cell receptor beta chains in this list originate from one sample, sequenced in a study of control samples from healthy donors and cancer patients. Data came from immunoSEQ multiplex PCR; TCRdb stores just in-frame clones and leaves some out. Seen here are some 130,000 clones, over 85% observed once, and the top ten hold approximately 11%. The sequencing sample was made of blood. These receptors all come from a man between 25 and 39 years old in good health.

The chain combines TRBV29-1 with TRBJ2-7; D may be TRBD1 or TRBD2 (5 bases each). The CDR3 has 11 residues. The germline V and J ends were trimmed by 5 bases and 5 bases, with 10 bases remaining between them. The germline CDR1 and CDR2 sequences are SQVTM and ANQGSEA. CDR3 nucleotides: TGCAGCGTTAATGGGGGTGACGAGCAGTACTTC. This encodes CSVNGGDEQYF.

The rearrangement uses TRBV30 and TRBJ2-1, with TRBD1 matching over 10 bases. Germline V lookup: CDR1 GTSNPN, CDR2 SVGIG (reference sequence). Trimming removed 6 bases from V and 6 bases from J; junction bases left unmatched: 11. The CDR3 extends over 15 amino acids. The DNA of the CDR3 is TGTGCCTGCCAAATCCCGGGACAGGGGATCAATGAGCAGTTCTTC. Residues: CACQIPGQGINEQFF.

The rearrangement uses TRBV28 and TRBJ2-1; D gene unclear. This CDR3 has 14 amino acids. V was trimmed by 4 bases and J by 0 bases, leaving 7 bases between them. Germline values: CDR1 MDHEN, CDR2 SYDVKM. The CDR3 DNA is TGTGCCAGCAGTTACACGGGCTCCTACAATGAGCAGTTCTTC. Its translation is CASSYTGSYNEQFF.

The rearrangement links TRBV3-1 (or the pseudogene TRBV3-2) to TRBJ2-1; possibly TRBD2 for D (6 bases). This CDR3 contains 14 residues. The V gene's germline CDR1 is LGHDT and CDR2 YNNKEL (reference sequence). Trimming pared 6 bases from V and 0 bases from J, leaving 9 bases between. This CDR3 is CASRGGSSYNEQFF. The DNA of the CDR3 is TGTGCCAGCAGGGGGGGAAGCTCCTACAATGAGCAGTTCTTC.

This chain joins TRBV11-3 and TRBJ2-3; D may be TRBD2 (6 bases). The CDR3 is 15 residues long. Germline assignment: CDR1 SGHNT and CDR2 YENEEA. Trimming took off 5 bases at V and 3 bases at J, with 15 bases between the two ends. The CDR3 protein is CASSPRGGMTDTQYF. In DNA, the CDR3 is TGTGCCAGCAGCCCACGGGGCGGGATGACAGATACGCAGTATTTT.

This rearrangement joins TRBV28 to TRBJ2-2, with 10 bases fitting TRBD2. The germline V gene encodes CDR1 MDHEN and CDR2 SYDVKM. V lost 6 bases to trimming and J lost 5 bases; unmatched junction nucleotides: 3. The CDR3 has 14 amino acids. In nucleotides, the CDR3 is TGTGCCAGCAGAGCGGGAGGGCGTACCGGGGAGCTGTTTTTT. This sequence encodes CASRAGGRTGELFF. Together with reference TRBV28 and TRBJ2-2, the CDR3 gives the full variable domain: DVKVTQSSRYLVKRTGEKVFLECVQDMDHENMFWYRQDPGLGLRLIYFSYDVKMKEKGDIPEGYSVSREKKERFSLILESASTNQTSMYLCASRAGGRTGELFFGEGSRLTVL.

The V gene is TRBV18, the J gene TRBJ2-1, with TRBD1 as a possible D gene (6 bases). Germline CDR1 KGHSH, CDR2 LQKENI. The ends were cut back, 4 bases at V and 7 bases at J, with 14 bases in the middle. The CDR3 loop spans 14 amino acids. In DNA form, the CDR3 reads TGTGCCAGCTCACTAAACAGGGATAGTAATGAGCAGTTCTTC. Protein sequence: CASSLNRDSNEQFF. Combining the CDR3 with reference TRBV18 and TRBJ2-1 gives the whole variable domain NAGVMQNPRHLVRRRGQEARLRCSPMKGHSHVYWYRQLPEEGLKFMVYLQKENIIDESGMPKERFSAEFPKEGPSILRIQQVVRGDSAAYFCASSLNRDSNEQFFGPGTRLTVL.

This clone was picked up one time. The chain carries TRBV14 and TRBJ1-2; 7 positions agree with TRBD1. The CDR3 has 14 amino acids. Trimming took 6 bases from V and 7 from J; bases not matched to a gene: 11. Germline-derived CDR1 and CDR2 are SGHDN and FVKESK. The CDR3 coding sequence is TGTGCCAGCAGACCTTCGGGACAGCTCTTTGGCTACACCTTC. It specifies CASRPSGQLFGYTF. Looking up the rest from reference TRBV14 and TRBJ1-2 gives the full variable domain: EAGVTQFPSHSVIEKGQTVTLRCDPISGHDNLYWYRRVMGKEIKFLLHFVKESKQDESGMPNNRFLAERTGGTYSTLKVQPAELEDSGVYFCASRPSGQLFGYTFGSGTRLTVV.

The V and J genes are TRBV11-2 and TRBJ2-1; D possibly corresponds to TRBD1 (5 bases). The CDR3 loop spans 14 amino acids. Trimming cost V 5 bases and J 7 bases, with 15 bases left between them. CDR1 and CDR2 from the germline V gene are SGHAT and FQNNGV. CDR3 nucleotide sequence: TGTGCCAGCAGCCGCGGACAAAAGAGTAATGAGCAGTTCTTC. It encodes CASSRGQKSNEQFF.

DNA of the CDR3: TGTGCCAGCCCTAAGACTAGCGGGAGGGCCTCAGATACGCAGTATTTT. As protein: CASPKTSGRASDTQYF. The rearrangement links TRBV21-1 to TRBJ2-3; the table calls TRBD2, which could not be checked here. TRBV21-1 is a pseudogene segment. This CDR3 contains 16 residues.

This clone was counted only a few times. The chain combines TRBV19 with TRBJ1-2; no clear D gene. The CDR3 has 13 residues. Germline CDR1 and CDR2: LNHDA and SQIVND (reference sequence). V was trimmed by 3 bases and J by 1 base, leaving 6 bases between them. Here the CDR3 reads CASSMISNYGYTF. The CDR3 DNA reads as TGTGCCAGTAGTATGATCAGTAACTATGGCTACACCTTC.

V usage is TRBV28 and J usage is TRBJ2-7; no firm D call. Germline V gives CDR1 MDHEN, CDR2 SYDVKM. The CDR3 has 16 amino acids. V lost 5 bases and J 6 bases, leaving 23 bases between the germline ends. CDR3 sequence reads: CASSPPPPKGVGEQYF. The CDR3 DNA is TGTGCCAGCAGTCCGCCCCCCCCCAAGGGTGTTGGCGAGCAGTACTTC.

The chain couples TRBV27 to TRBJ2-7; D perhaps matches TRBD2 (7 bases). Germline V gene data show CDR1 as MNHEY and CDR2 as SMNVEV (reference sequence). This CDR3 has 14 residues. With 3 bases removed from V and 2 bases from J, the gap between germline ends came to 11 bases. This CDR3 is CASSFSGGPYEQYF. For the CDR3, the DNA is TGTGCCAGCAGTTTTTCGGGGGGCCCCTACGAGCAGTACTTC.

This sequence joins TRBV5-8 and TRBJ2-7; perhaps TRBD2 as D (6 bases). CDR1 is SGHTS and CDR2 is YDEGEE in the germline V gene. This CDR3 has 16 residues. The V gene lost 1 base and the J gene lost 0 bases, with 14 bases spanning the gap. Here the CDR3 reads CASSLNVGGISYEQYF. DNA of the CDR3: TGTGCCAGCAGCTTGAATGTGGGGGGAATCTCCTACGAGCAGTACTTC.

The CDR3 loop reads CASSRSSDTDTQYF. The CDR3 coding sequence is TGTGCCAGCAGCCGATCTTCAGACACAGATACGCAGTATTTT. This chain joins TRBV5-5 and TRBJ2-3; no clear D. The CDR3 is 14 residues long. Between the trimmed V and J ends, which lost 4 bases and 2 bases, there was a span of 11 bases. The germline V gene encodes CDR1 SGHKS and CDR2 YYEKEE (reference sequence).

This chain links TRBV5-1 with TRBJ1-1; tentatively, D is TRBD1 (5 bases). V was clipped by 4 bases and J by 2 bases, with 12 bases between them. This CDR3 has 14 residues. Germline CDR1 reads SGHRS; CDR2 reads YFSETQ. CDR3 bases: TGCGCCAGCAGCCAAACTGACAGCAACACTGAAGCTTTCTTT. It translates to CASSQTDSNTEAFF.

The chain has TRBV7-6 and TRBJ1-6, with unresolved D. In germline, CDR1 is SGHVS, CDR2 FNYEAQ. There are 15 residues in the CDR3. V lost 4 bases to trimming and J lost 0 bases, with 7 bases between them. CDR3 sequence (DNA): TGTGCCAGCAGCTCGATGAGCTCCTATAATTCACCCCTCCACTTT. Translating gives CASSSMSSYNSPLHF. The full variable domain, rest sourced from reference TRBV7-6 and TRBJ1-6, is GAGVSQSPRYKVTKRGQDVALRCDPISGHVSLYWYRQALGQGPEFLTYFNYEAQQDKSGLPNDRFSAERPEGSISTLTIQRTEQRDSAMYRCASSSMSSYNSPLHFGNGTRLTVT.

The count of this clone is one. The chain has TRBV2 and TRBJ2-3; D perhaps matches TRBD2 (6 bases). CDR1 is SNHLY and CDR2 is FYNNEI in the germline V gene. Trimming left V 6 bases short and J 2 bases short, with 12 bases between. The CDR3 runs 14 residues. The CDR3 region has the DNA TGTGCCAGCAGGGCGGGACTCCCCACAGATACGCAGTATTTT. It specifies CASRAGLPTDTQYF.

V gene TRBV27 combines with J gene TRBJ1-6, with a possible D match to TRBD1 (5 bases). V gave up 2 bases and J gave up 7 bases, with 9 bases separating them. Germline-derived CDR1 and CDR2 are MNHEY and SMNVEV (reference sequence). This CDR3 has 14 residues. The CDR3 region is CASSLQGMNSPLHF. The CDR3 region has the DNA TGTGCCAGCAGTTTACAGGGTATGAATTCACCCCTCCACTTT.

The V call is TRBV9, the J call TRBJ2-1; 9 bases match TRBD2. V was clipped by 2 bases and J by 9 bases; unmatched bases: 15. The CDR3 spans 17 residues. Germline V gene lookup returns CDR1 SGDLS and CDR2 YYNGEE. The CDR3 DNA is TGTGCCAGCAGCGTTGGAACTAGCGGGCACTGGTCCACTGAGCAGTTCTTC. Encoded protein: CASSVGTSGHWSTEQFF.

The chain links TRBV4-1 to TRBJ2-3; the D gene could be TRBD1 or TRBD2 (5 bases each). V was clipped by 0 bases and J by 0 bases, with 10 bases between them. Germline values: CDR1 MGHRA, CDR2 YSYEKL. The CDR3 length is 16 residues. As DNA, the CDR3 is TGCGCCAGCAGCCAAGATTGGGGGAGCAGCACAGATACGCAGTATTTT. It encodes CASSQDWGSSTDTQYF.